The rows below give T cell receptor beta chains drawn from one sample of a study of shared clonotypes between healthy human individuals. Assay used: immunoSEQ multiplex PCR; TCRdb lists only in-frame clones, some missing. The sample contains about 2.1 million clones, roughly 91% of which appear only once. The sample consisted of naive CD8+ T cells from PBMCs. Source of these receptors: a man younger than 35 in good health. Some clones in this sample may be carry-over from other donors' samples. Both conserved end residues are part of each CDR3. D genes are given only for firm matches. Clone size is stated in some rows and not others, as once, few, many or a class when expanded.

TGTGCCAGCAGTTCCTTGGACAGTTATCCTCCCTACGAGCAGTACTTC CASSSLDSYPPYEQYF TRBJ2-7 TRBV6-5 NA NA
TGTGCCAGCAGCCCCATAGGGGGATCGCTCAAAAACATTCAGTACTTC CASSPIGGSLKNIQYF TRBJ2-4 TRBV13 NA NA
TGTGCCAGCAGTTACTCGACTGCCGCCCAAGAGACCCAGTACTTC CASSYSTAAQETQYF TRBJ2-5 TRBV6-5 NA once
TGTGCCAGCAGTTCATCGTTCTGGAACAATGAGCAGTTCTTC CASSSSFWNNEQFF TRBJ2-1 TRBV27 NA NA
TGTGCCAGCAGGACCGGACAGGGGGGCAATCAGCCCCAGCATTTT CASRTGQGGNQPQHF TRBJ1-5 TRBV28 TRBD1 NA
TGTGCCAGCAGTGGAACAGAAACCTACGAGCAGTACTTC CASSGTETYEQYF TRBJ2-7 TRBV6-1 NA NA
TGTGCCAGCAGCCCAATGGGACAGAACCATGGCTACACCTTC CASSPMGQNHGYTF TRBJ1-2 TRBV5-4 TRBD1 NA
TGTGCCAGCAGCTTAGCGGGAGGTGAGCAGTTCTTC CASSLAGGEQFF TRBJ2-1 TRBV7-9 NA NA
TGCGCCAGCAGCCAGACGACAGGGGCGAACACTGAAGCTTTCTTT CASSQTTGANTEAFF TRBJ1-1 TRBV4-1 TRBD1 NA
TGTGCCAGCAGAGTAGGGACTAGCGGGTCCCACGAGCAGTACTTC CASRVGTSGSHEQYF TRBJ2-7 TRBV7-9 TRBD2 NA
TGTGCTAGTGGTTTGGCGAACCTCACAGGGACAGTCTACGAGCAGTACTTC CASGLANLTGTVYEQYF TRBJ2-7 TRBV12-5 TRBD1 NA
TGCGCCAGCAGCCAAGAGGGGACAGGAAGGGAGACCCAGTACTTC CASSQEGTGRETQYF TRBJ2-5 TRBV4-3 TRBD1 NA
TGCGCCAGCAGCCAAGCAACTAGCGGAGGCGAGCAGTACTTC CASSQATSGGEQYF TRBJ2-7 TRBV4-3 TRBD2 NA
TGTGCCAGCAGTCTGACCCTAGCGGGAGGGCCGGGGAATGAGCAGTTCTTC CASSLTLAGGPGNEQFF TRBJ2-1 TRBV28 TRBD2 NA
TGTGCCAGCAGCTTAGGACCAGGCAGGGTGAACCACGAGCAGTACTTC CASSLGPGRVNHEQYF TRBJ2-7 TRBV7-9 NA NA
TGTGCCAGCCGGATGGGACAGGACAATCAGCCCCAGCATTTT CASRMGQDNQPQHF TRBJ1-5 TRBV2 TRBD1 NA
TGTGCCAGCAGCTCCGGACTCGAGCGGCTTGGTGAAAAACTGTTTTTT CASSSGLERLGEKLFF TRBJ1-4 TRBV7-9 NA NA
TGTGCCAGCGACAGGGCGGGAACTGGAAACACCATATATTTT CASDRAGTGNTIYF TRBJ1-3 TRBV9 TRBD1 NA
TGTGCCAGCAGCGTAGCTAGCGCGAACACCGGGGAGCTGTTTTTT CASSVASANTGELFF TRBJ2-2 TRBV6-1 NA NA
TGCGCCAGCAGCCAAGAACACACCAACACCGGGGAGCTGTTTTTT CASSQEHTNTGELFF TRBJ2-2 TRBV4-1 NA NA
TGTGCCAGCAGCCCCGGTCGGCGGACCAGCTCCTACAATGAGCAGTTCTTC CASSPGRRTSSYNEQFF TRBJ2-1 TRBV4-2 NA NA
TGTGCCAGCAGTGAAGGCACAGGGCCCTCCACTGAAGCTTTCTTT CASSEGTGPSTEAFF TRBJ1-1 TRBV2 NA NA
TGTGCCAGCAGAGGTGGTCTTTCTGACAATGAGCAGTTCTTC CASRGGLSDNEQFF TRBJ2-1 TRBV5-6 NA NA
TGTGCCAGCAGTTTCGGGCAGAGTCAGCCCCAGCATTTT CASSFGQSQPQHF TRBJ1-5 TRBV28 NA NA
TGTGCCAGCAGCTCCACAGATACGCAGTATTTT CASSSTDTQYF TRBJ2-3 TRBV11-2 NA NA
TGCGCCAGCAGTCACCTACAGGGCGGTATAGCTTTCTTT CASSHLQGGIAFF TRBJ1-1 TRBV23-1 NA NA
TGCAGCGTTGATGAGGGGGCCTACAATGAGCAGTTCTTC CSVDEGAYNEQFF TRBJ2-1 TRBV29-1 NA NA
TGTGCCAGCAGCTCCCACGAGCGGAGCACAGATACGCAGTATTTT CASSSHERSTDTQYF TRBJ2-3 TRBV7-9 NA once
TGTGCCAGCAGTTTCCGACGGCCGGATACGCAGTATTTT CASSFRRPDTQYF TRBJ2-3 TRBV27 NA NA
TGTGCCAGCAGCTTGGGCCCCTACGAGCGGTACTTC CASSLGPYERYF TRBJ2-7 TRBV7-2 NA NA
TGTGCCAGCAGTTCACTCGGGACGGGCGAGCTGTTTTTT CASSSLGTGELFF TRBJ2-2 TRBV7-2 NA NA